This T cell receptor (beta chain) was profiled in a study of cytomegalovirus exposure and HLA in healthy donors. Amplification used 60 Vbeta primers and 13 Jbeta primers. Assay: immunoSEQ multiplex PCR; the TCRdb copy retains only in-frame clones and omits some. The table records 100,000 to 150,000 clones, just under 75% of them present only once. This CDR3 region has 18 residues. CDR1 LNHDA and CDR2 SQIVND come from the germline V gene (reference sequence). The V end was cut by 4 bases, the J end by 1 base, with 20 bases between. The TCR sequence derives from a man aged 55 to 70 in good health and CMV-seropositive. Sequencing input: PBMCs. The chain couples TRBV19 to TRBJ1-5; the D gene is possibly TRBD1 (6 bases). CDR3 nucleotide sequence: TGTGCCAGTAGTAGCTACGGGGGAGGGGGTACAAGCAATCAGCCCCAGCATTTT. As protein: CASSSYGGGGTSNQPQHF.